Shown below are 27 T cell receptor beta chains from a single sample sequenced in a study of blood T cell repertoires in COVID-19. Using immunoSEQ multiplex PCR, the repertoire was profiled, and TCRdb retains in-frame clones only, with some absent. Of 150,000 to 200,000 clones in the sample, approximately 87% were seen once. The sample was peripheral blood. These receptors originate from a middle-aged man with active or convalescent COVID-19.

J is TRBJ1-5 and V is TRBV9; no definite D call. V shed 0 bases and J shed 0 bases, with 10 bases lying between them. CDR3 length: 16 amino acids. CDR1 and CDR2 (germline): SGDLS, YYNGEE. In DNA, the CDR3 is TGTGCCAGCAGCGTAGATTCCGGGTATAGCAATCAGCCCCAGCATTTT. This codes for CASSVDSGYSNQPQHF.

About this clone itself: One end of the junction fails to match germline, which may point to a read error. J is TRBJ1-3 and V is TRBV7-6, with 7 bases aligning to TRBD1. CDR1 is SGHVS and CDR2 is FNYEAQ in the germline V gene. This CDR3 contains 15 residues. The CDR3 sequence: CASNLGDSSGNTIYF. For the CDR3, the DNA is TGTGCCAGCAACTTAGGGGACAGCTCTGGAAACACCATATATTTT.

The CDR3: CASSHKQRWDTEAFF. The CDR3 nucleotides read TGTGCCAGCAGCCACAAACAGAGATGGGACACTGAAGCTTTCTTT. V usage is TRBV3-1 (or the pseudogene TRBV3-2) and J usage is TRBJ1-1, with D uncertain. The CDR3 consists of 15 residues. V was clipped by 3 bases and J by 3 bases, with 14 bases between them. Germline loops: CDR1 LGHDT, CDR2 YNNKEL (reference sequence).

The V call is TRBV25-1, the J call TRBJ1-4; 9 bases line up with TRBD1. The germline V gene has CDR1 MGHDK and CDR2 SYGVNS. With 7 bases clipped from V and 7 bases from J, the junction kept 4 bases outside the gene matches. The CDR3 is 13 residues long. The CDR3: CASKGTGSEKLFF. The CDR3 coding sequence is TGTGCCAGCAAGGGGACAGGGAGTGAAAAACTGTTTTTT.

The rearrangement uses TRBV19 and TRBJ1-3; D is perhaps TRBD1 (6 bases). The CDR3 loop spans 18 amino acids. V lost 5 bases and J lost 2, with 22 bases in between. CDR1 and CDR2 from the germline V gene are LNHDA and SQIVND (reference sequence). This CDR3 is CASSESGVNRFPGNTIYF. The CDR3, as DNA: TGTGCCAGTAGTGAGTCAGGGGTCAATAGGTTTCCTGGAAACACCATATATTTT.

The CDR3 nucleotides read TGTGCCAGCAGCGGACGGACAGGGGACACCGGGGAGCTGTTTTTT. This sequence encodes CASSGRTGDTGELFF. The V and J genes are TRBV7-8 and TRBJ2-2; 9 bases are shared with TRBD1. Germline loops: CDR1 SGHVS, CDR2 FQNEAQ. The CDR3 consists of 15 residues. The J segment lost 3 bases and the V segment lost 5 bases, leaving 4 bases of the junction unmatched.

The genes are TRBV2 and TRBJ2-1; 7 bases fit TRBD2. The germline CDR1 and CDR2 sequences are SNHLY and FYNNEI. This CDR3 region has 17 residues. Trimming removed 2 bases from V and 10 bases from J; junction bases left unmatched: 17. CDR3 in amino acids: CASSETQGRDWITEQFF. The CDR3, as DNA: TGTGCCAGCAGTGAAACACAAGGGAGGGACTGGATTACAGAGCAGTTCTTC. The whole variable domain, remainder taken from reference TRBV2 and TRBJ2-1, is EPEVTQTPSHQVTQMGQEVILRCVPISNHLYFYWYRQILGQKVEFLVSFYNNEISEKSEIFDDQFSVERPDGSNFTLKIRSTKLEDSAMYFCASSETQGRDWITEQFFGPGTRLTVL.

This chain connects TRBV7-8 to TRBJ1-1, with D hard to call. The ends were cut back, 5 bases at V and 4 bases at J, with 14 bases in the middle. Germline lookup yields CDR1 SGHVS and CDR2 FQNEAQ. This CDR3 is built from 14 residues. CDR3 residues: CASSPTWRFTEAFF. Written as DNA, the CDR3 is TGTGCCAGCAGCCCCACATGGAGGTTCACTGAAGCTTTCTTT.

The chain is built from TRBV6-5 and TRBJ2-7; 9 bases are a match to TRBD1. The CDR3 spans 15 residues. V shed 6 bases, J shed 3 bases, and the junction held 9 bases outside the gene matches. Germline CDR1 is MNHEY and CDR2 is SVGAGI. CDR3 sequence (DNA): TGTGCCAGCAGCTCACCGGGACAGGGACTCTACGAGCAGTACTTC. Translation gives CASSSPGQGLYEQYF.

The gene calls are TRBV19 and TRBJ1-1, with D possibly TRBD1 on 6 matching bases. V lost 5 bases to trimming and J lost 5 bases, with 15 bases between them. Germline lookup yields CDR1 LNHDA and CDR2 SQIVND (reference sequence). The CDR3 runs 14 residues. The CDR3 DNA sequence: TGTGCCAGTAGTCCACAGGGAAGGTGGACTGAAGCTTTCTTT. Amino acids: CASSPQGRWTEAFF.

The genes are TRBV28 and TRBJ1-2; tentative D call: TRBD1 (6 bases). This CDR3 contains 13 residues. Looked up from germline, CDR1 is MDHEN and CDR2 is SYDVKM. Trimming took off 10 bases at V and 4 bases at J, with 16 bases between the two ends. The CDR3 here is CATGGARSYGYTF. Written as DNA, the CDR3 is TGTGCCACGGGGGGGGCGCGGAGCTATGGCTACACCTTC.

This chain uses TRBV27 with TRBJ2-5, with D maybe TRBD2 (5 bases). Germline loops: CDR1 MNHEY, CDR2 SMNVEV (reference sequence). Trimming took off 5 bases at V and 5 bases at J, with 12 bases between the two ends. The CDR3 totals 13 residues. The CDR3 reads CASSHGERETQYF. The CDR3 nucleotides are TGTGCCAGCAGTCACGGGGAGAGGGAGACCCAGTACTTC.

The CDR3 coding sequence is TGTGCCAGCAGCCCAGGGACTAGCGGGGGGCGGGAGGAGACCCAGTACTTC. Protein sequence: CASSPGTSGGREETQYF. V usage is TRBV7-3 and J usage is TRBJ2-5, with 15 bases matching TRBD2. This CDR3 contains 17 residues. The junction had 9 bases not matched to a gene; V was cut back by 5 bases and J by 5 bases. Per the germline V gene, CDR1 is SGHTA and CDR2 is FQGTGA.

This clone was found a few times. The chain couples TRBV28 to TRBJ2-7; 7 bases match TRBD1. V was pared by 5 bases and J by 3 bases, with 4 bases of the junction left unmatched. The CDR3 is 13 amino acids. The germline V gene has CDR1 MDHEN and CDR2 SYDVKM. In DNA form, the CDR3 reads TGTGCCAGCAGTACAACAGGGGACTACGAGCAGTACTTC. Its translation is CASSTTGDYEQYF.

The chain couples TRBV9 to TRBJ1-5, with 7 bases identical to TRBD1. The germline V gene encodes CDR1 SGDLS and CDR2 YYNGEE. The V and J ends lost 3 bases and 3 bases, in that order; junction bases with no gene match: 3. The CDR3 contains 14 residues. CDR3 amino acids: CASSEGALNQPQHF. CDR3 coding DNA: TGTGCCAGCAGCGAGGGGGCACTCAATCAGCCCCAGCATTTT. Combining the CDR3 with reference TRBV9 and TRBJ1-5 gives the whole variable domain DSGVTQTPKHLITATGQRVTLRCSPRSGDLSVYWYQQSLDQGLQFLIQYYNGEERAKGNILERFSAQQFPDLHSELNLSSLELGDSALYFCASSEGALNQPQHFGDGTRLSIL.

The gene calls are TRBV24-1 and TRBJ2-3; 12 nucleotides agree with TRBD2. The CDR3 has 16 amino acids. With V trimmed by 4 bases and J by 1 base, 2 bases remained unmatched. Germline V gene lookup returns CDR1 KGHDR and CDR2 SFDVKD. The chain's CDR3 is CATSDRLAGGTDTQYF. DNA of the CDR3: TGTGCCACCAGTGACCGACTAGCGGGGGGCACAGATACGCAGTATTTT.

The V gene is TRBV9, the J gene TRBJ1-3; D perhaps matches TRBD1 (6 bases). Trimming stripped 4 bases from V and 3 bases from J, with 14 bases between. There are 15 residues in the CDR3. Germline loops: CDR1 SGDLS, CDR2 YYNGEE. CDR3: CASSPLRGFGNTIYF. DNA for the CDR3: TGTGCCAGCAGCCCCCTTAGGGGGTTTGGAAACACCATATATTTT.

The chain carries TRBV19 and TRBJ1-2; 7 bases line up with TRBD1. J lost 4 bases, V lost 6 bases, and 8 bases had no gene match. The CDR3 runs 14 residues. CDR1 is LNHDA, CDR2 SQIVND, per germline (reference sequence). The CDR3 protein is CASSLKGDSYGYTF. The CDR3 DNA follows: TGTGCCAGTAGCCTAAAGGGGGACAGCTATGGCTACACCTTC.

The V gene is TRBV20-1, the J gene TRBJ2-3; TRBD2 matches 15 bases. Unmatched junction bases numbered 9, after V lost 4 bases and J lost 4 bases. This CDR3 is built from 17 residues. Germline V CDR1 and CDR2: DFQATT, SNEGSKA (reference sequence). The CDR3 loop is CSATEIGLAGGPDTQYF. Here the CDR3 DNA reads TGCAGTGCTACTGAGATTGGACTAGCGGGGGGGCCAGATACGCAGTATTTT.

The V and J genes are TRBV2 and TRBJ1-1, with D possibly TRBD1 on 5 matching bases. Germline CDR1 SNHLY, CDR2 FYNNEI. This CDR3 comprises 14 residues. The V gene lost 8 bases and the J gene lost 6 bases, with 19 bases spanning the gap. The CDR3 sequence is CASGMTDLRAEAFF. CDR3 coding DNA: TGTGCCAGCGGGATGACAGACCTCCGGGCTGAAGCTTTCTTT.

The J gene is TRBJ1-2, the V gene TRBV29-1; no definite D call. Germline CDR1 is SQVTM and CDR2 is ANQGSEA. The CDR3 contains 13 residues. The V gene lost 0 bases and the J gene lost 8 bases, with 13 bases spanning the gap. In DNA form, the CDR3 reads TGCAGCGTTGAAGATAGACCCTCGGGGGGCTACACCTTC. It specifies CSVEDRPSGGYTF.

The chain employs TRBV2 and TRBJ2-2; 8 bases align to TRBD1. The germline gives CDR1 SNHLY, CDR2 FYNNEI. With V trimmed by 5 bases and J by 8 bases, 4 bases remained unmatched. The CDR3 is made up of 13 amino acids. CDR3 in DNA: TGTGCCAGCAGTAGGACAGGGAGAGGGGAGCTGTTTTTT. It specifies CASSRTGRGELFF.

The chain recombines TRBV28 with TRBJ2-3; 7 bases match TRBD2. CDR1 and CDR2 (germline): MDHEN, SYDVKM. V was clipped by 3 bases and J by 2 bases; unmatched bases: 5. The CDR3 is 15 residues long. The CDR3 bases are TGTGCCAGCAGTTTTCCCAGCGGGGACACAGATACGCAGTATTTT. Protein sequence: CASSFPSGDTDTQYF.

The chain is built from TRBV6-5 and TRBJ2-1; 8 bases are a match to TRBD2. J lost 2 bases, V lost 7 bases, and 4 bases had no gene match. Germline V gene data show CDR1 as MNHEY and CDR2 as SVGAGI. The CDR3 consists of 14 residues. In DNA, the CDR3 is TGTGCCAGCATCAGTAGCGGGGCCTACAATGAGCAGTTCTTC. Translated: CASISSGAYNEQFF.

The chain carries TRBV30 and TRBJ1-1, with no clear D. This CDR3 contains 10 residues. V lost 3 bases to trimming and J lost 5 bases, with 4 bases between them. CDR1 and CDR2 (germline): GTSNPN, SVGIG (reference sequence). The CDR3 bases are TGTGCCTGGAGACGGACTGAAGCTTTCTTT. Translated, it gives CAWRRTEAFF.

There are a few counts of this clone. V gene TRBV5-5 combines with J gene TRBJ1-4, with D perhaps matching TRBD1 (6 bases). Trimming took 2 bases from V and 5 from J, leaving 13 bases between them. The CDR3 runs to 15 residues. The germline gives CDR1 SGHKS, CDR2 YYEKEE (reference sequence). This CDR3 is CASSFYHRENEKLFF. DNA of the CDR3: TGTGCCAGCAGCTTTTACCACAGGGAGAATGAAAAACTGTTTTTT.

The rearrangement uses TRBV11-2 and TRBJ2-7, with 9 bases lining up with TRBD1. V lost 2 bases, J lost 5 bases, and 4 bases stayed unmatched. This CDR3 has 14 residues. The germline V gene encodes CDR1 SGHAT and CDR2 FQNNGV. Here the CDR3 DNA reads TGTGCCAGCAGCTTACGGGACAGGGACCACGAGCAGTACTTC. Its protein product is CASSLRDRDHEQYF.